The 10 T cell receptor beta chains below were found in one sample sequenced in a study of blood T cell repertoires in COVID-19. Assay: immunoSEQ multiplex PCR; the TCRdb copy retains only in-frame clones and omits some. The profile covers tens of thousands of clones, with approximately 90% appearing a single time and around 30% taken by the ten largest. Source material: peripheral blood. These receptor sequences come from a human donor in a cohort sampled during active COVID-19.

The chain joins TRBV5-8 to TRBJ1-3; D is possibly TRBD1 (6 bases). CDR1 and CDR2 from the germline V gene are SGHTS and YDEGEE. The CDR3 consists of 16 residues. Trimming cost V 1 base and J 0 bases, with 11 bases left between them. CDR3 nucleotide sequence: TGTGCCAGCAGCTTGACACAGGGAACCTCTGGAAACACCATATATTTT. Its translation: CASSLTQGTSGNTIYF.

The V gene is TRBV5-1, the J gene TRBJ2-5, with TRBD2 matching over 16 bases. CDR1 and CDR2 (germline): SGHRS, YFSETQ. The ends lost 4 bases at V and 5 bases at J; junction bases unmatched: 5. The CDR3 is 16 residues long. CDR3 protein: CASSIGTSGRAETQYF. CDR3 nucleotide sequence: TGCGCCAGCAGCATAGGGACTAGCGGGAGGGCGGAGACCCAGTACTTC.

The chain uses TRBV19 and TRBJ1-2; 7 nucleotides match TRBD1. J was trimmed by 6 bases and V by 6 bases; bases with no gene match: 7. Germline V lookup: CDR1 LNHDA, CDR2 SQIVND (reference sequence). CDR3 length equals 13 residues. CDR3 in amino acids: CASRLQGSDGYTF. DNA of the CDR3: TGTGCCAGTAGACTACAGGGGAGTGATGGCTACACCTTC.

The chain recombines TRBV18 with TRBJ2-3; unclear D gene. V was cut by 11 bases and J by 1 base, with 22 bases left in between. Germline CDR1 reads KGHSH; CDR2 reads LQKENI. CDR3 length: 16 amino acids. CDR3 nucleotides: TGTGCCCAACCTAGACCGGCCCAAAGCCGCACAGATACGCAGTATTTT. It yields the protein CAQPRPAQSRTDTQYF.

This sequence joins TRBV10-1 and TRBJ2-7; 10 bases map to TRBD2. The V gene's germline CDR1 is WNHNN and CDR2 SYGVQD (reference sequence). This CDR3 comprises 15 residues. Trimming cost V 4 bases and J 3 bases; bases outside gene matches: 6. CDR3 nucleotide sequence: TGCGCCAGCAGTGCCTCAAGGACTAGCGGCTACGAGCAGTACTTC. It encodes CASSASRTSGYEQYF.

The rearrangement links TRBV9 to TRBJ1-4; 8 positions match TRBD1. V shed 0 bases and J 7 bases; nucleotides not matched to a gene: 2. This CDR3 has 14 amino acids. CDR1 and CDR2 (germline): SGDLS, YYNGEE. The CDR3 region is CASSVGTGFEKLFF. CDR3 sequence (DNA): TGTGCCAGCAGCGTAGGGACAGGGTTTGAAAAACTGTTTTTT.

The gene calls are TRBV7-8 and TRBJ2-1; 14 bases align to TRBD2. The CDR3 extends over 14 amino acids. CDR1 is SGHVS and CDR2 is FQNEAQ in the germline V gene. The V segment lost 4 bases and the J segment 8 bases; nucleotides outside the gene matches: 1. In nucleotides, the CDR3 is TGTGCCAGCAGCTGGACTAGCGGGGGGTATGAGCAGTTCTTC. Its protein is CASSWTSGGYEQFF.

The J gene is TRBJ2-7, the V gene TRBV27, with TRBD1 matching 9 bases. Trimming cost V 6 bases and J 5 bases; bases outside gene matches: 14. The CDR3 runs 16 residues. Germline loops: CDR1 MNHEY, CDR2 SMNVEV (reference sequence). This CDR3 is CASSTIGTGYSNEQYF. The CDR3 DNA sequence: TGTGCCAGCAGCACGATCGGGACAGGGTATTCTAACGAGCAGTACTTC.

The rearrangement joins TRBV27 to TRBJ2-3; TRBD2 matches at 10 bases. The ends lost 5 bases at V and 2 bases at J; junction bases unmatched: 10. CDR3 size: 17 residues. CDR1 MNHEY and CDR2 SMNVEV come from the germline V gene (reference sequence). DNA of the CDR3: TGTGCCAGCAGTCCGCCCCGGACTAGCGGAAACACAGATACGCAGTATTTT. Translated: CASSPPRTSGNTDTQYF.

A single count supports this clone. This chain uses TRBV7-9 with TRBJ2-1; 10 nucleotides agree with TRBD2. This CDR3 is 14 amino acids long. CDR1 SEHNR and CDR2 FQNEAQ come from the germline V gene (reference sequence). The V and J ends lost 10 bases and 6 bases, in that order; junction bases with no gene match: 9. For the CDR3, the DNA is TGTGCCATCGACGGACTAGCGGTATTCAATGAGCAGTTCTTC. This encodes CAIDGLAVFNEQFF. Supplemented by reference TRBV7-9 and TRBJ2-1, the full variable domain reads DTGVSQNPRHKITKRGQNVTFRCDPISEHNRLYWYRQTLGQGPEFLTYFQNEAQLEKSRLLSDRFSAERPKGSFSTLEIQRTEQGDSAMYLCAIDGLAVFNEQFFGPGTRLTVL.